Listed here is a single T cell receptor (beta chain). The antigen remains undetermined. Germline V CDR1 and CDR2: SGHNT, YENEEA. There are 12 residues in the CDR3. V dropped 8 bases and J dropped 4 bases, with 10 bases sitting between them. This record belongs to a study of T cell repertoires in cytomegalovirus infection. Study-level information: As its CMV epitopes, the study selected recently identified HLA-C-restricted and well-studied HLA-B-restricted targets. It can be stated that public TCR beta signatures indicated CMV infection as well as a matching HLA type.

TCRdb independently ran MiXCR on the reads; one entry per CDR3 protein. The sample shows 60,000 to 80,000 distinct CDR3 sequences, 20% to 25% of them seen only once. General observations from the study: Public TCR beta family frequency separated CMV-and-HLA carriers, including in an independent cohort. In two of eight donors, the top clonotype was HLA-C-restricted CMV-specific.

The V call is TRBV11-3, the J call TRBJ2-3, with no clear D. The sequence derives from a human donor in good health (CMV status not recorded). Some clones in this sample may be carry-over from other donors' samples. Sample: CD8+ T cells from cultured PBMCs, taken from culture after CMV antigen stimulation. CDR3 coding DNA: TGTGCCAGCTCTTCCTGGGCAGATACGCAGTATTTT. Its translation: CASSSWADTQYF.